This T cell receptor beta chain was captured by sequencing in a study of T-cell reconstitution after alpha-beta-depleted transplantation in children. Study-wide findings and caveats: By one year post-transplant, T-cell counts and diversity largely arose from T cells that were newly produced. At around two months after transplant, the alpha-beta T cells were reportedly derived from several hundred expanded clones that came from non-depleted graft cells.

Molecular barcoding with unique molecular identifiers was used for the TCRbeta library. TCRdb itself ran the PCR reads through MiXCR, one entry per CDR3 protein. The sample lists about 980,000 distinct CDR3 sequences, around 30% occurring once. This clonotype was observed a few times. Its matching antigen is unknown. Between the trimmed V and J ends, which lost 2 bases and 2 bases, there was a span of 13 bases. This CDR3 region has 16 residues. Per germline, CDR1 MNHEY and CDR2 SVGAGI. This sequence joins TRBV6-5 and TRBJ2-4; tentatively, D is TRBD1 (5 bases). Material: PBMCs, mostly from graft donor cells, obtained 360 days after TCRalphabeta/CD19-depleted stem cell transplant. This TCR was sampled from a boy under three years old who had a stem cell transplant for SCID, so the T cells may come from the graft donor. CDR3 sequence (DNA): TGTGCCAGCAGTTACCAGGGCTGGACCACCAAAAACATTCAGTACTTC. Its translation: CASSYQGWTTKNIQYF.